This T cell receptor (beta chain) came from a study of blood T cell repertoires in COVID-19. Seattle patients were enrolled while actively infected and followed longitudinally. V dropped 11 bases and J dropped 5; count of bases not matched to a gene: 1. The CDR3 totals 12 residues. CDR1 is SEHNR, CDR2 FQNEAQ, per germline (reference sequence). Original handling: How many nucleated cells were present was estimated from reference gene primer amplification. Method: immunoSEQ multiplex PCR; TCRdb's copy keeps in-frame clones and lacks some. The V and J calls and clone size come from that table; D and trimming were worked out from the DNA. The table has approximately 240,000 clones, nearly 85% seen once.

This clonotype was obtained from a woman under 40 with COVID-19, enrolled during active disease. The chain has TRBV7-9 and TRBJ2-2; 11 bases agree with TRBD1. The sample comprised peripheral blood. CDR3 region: CAGQGATGELFF. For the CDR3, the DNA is TGTGCCGGACAGGGGGCGACCGGGGAGCTGTTTTTT.